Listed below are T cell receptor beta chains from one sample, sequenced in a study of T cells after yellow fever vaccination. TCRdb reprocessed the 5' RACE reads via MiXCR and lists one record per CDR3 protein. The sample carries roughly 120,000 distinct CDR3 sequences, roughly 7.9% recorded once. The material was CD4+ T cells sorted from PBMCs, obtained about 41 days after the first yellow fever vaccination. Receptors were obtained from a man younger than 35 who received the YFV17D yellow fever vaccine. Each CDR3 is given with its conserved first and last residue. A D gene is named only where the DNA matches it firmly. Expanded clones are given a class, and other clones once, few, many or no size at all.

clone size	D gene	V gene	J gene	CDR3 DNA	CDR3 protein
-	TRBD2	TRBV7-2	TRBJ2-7	TGTGCCAGCAGCGCCCGGGGGGGGCGATTCTACGAGCAGTACTTC	CASSARGGRFYEQYF
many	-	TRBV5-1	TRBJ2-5	TGCGCCAGCAGCCTGGGTCGGGGCCGGGAGACCCAGTACTTC	CASSLGRGRETQYF
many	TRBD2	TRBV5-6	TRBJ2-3	TGTGCCAGCAGCTTGGACGCCCTGCGGGGGGATACGCAGTATTTT	CASSLDALRGDTQYF
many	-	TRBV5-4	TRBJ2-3	TGTGCCAGCAGCTTGGAACTAGACCCCAGAAATACGCAGTATTTT	CASSLELDPRNTQYF
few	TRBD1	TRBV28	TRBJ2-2	TGTGCCAGCAGACCGAAACAGGGGGCGATCGGGGAGCTGTTTTTT	CASRPKQGAIGELFF
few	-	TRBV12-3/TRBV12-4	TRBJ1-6	TGTGCCAGCAGTTTAGCTTACCAGATTAATTCACCCCTCCACTTT	CASSLAYQINSPLHF
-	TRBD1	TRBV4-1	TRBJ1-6	TGCGCCAGCAGCCAATCGTACAGGGGCTCAAATAATTCACCCCTCCACTTT	CASSQSYRGSNNSPLHF
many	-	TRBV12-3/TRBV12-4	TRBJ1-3	TGTGCCAGCAGTTTCGGGTCGGGGGCGCGGGGAAACACCATATATTTT	CASSFGSGARGNTIYF
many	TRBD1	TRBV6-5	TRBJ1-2	TGTGCCAGCAGTTACTCGTTCGGGACAGGAGCTCCTACCAACTATGGCTACACCTTC	CASSYSFGTGAPTNYGYTF
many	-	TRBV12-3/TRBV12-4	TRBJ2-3	TGTGCCAGCAGTTGGGGGATAGATACGCAGTATTTT	CASSWGIDTQYF
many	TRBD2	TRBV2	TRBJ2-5	TGTGCCAGCAGGGACGGACTAGCGGGGAACCAAGAGACCCAGTACTTC	CASRDGLAGNQETQYF
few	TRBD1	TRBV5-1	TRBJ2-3	TGCGCCAGCAGCGGGACAGGGCCAGATACGCAGTATTTT	CASSGTGPDTQYF
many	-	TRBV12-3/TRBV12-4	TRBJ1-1	TGTGCCAGCAGCACAGGTACCGAAGCTTTCTTT	CASSTGTEAFF
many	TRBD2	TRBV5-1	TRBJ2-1	TGCGCCAGCAGCTTGACTAGCGGGGGGGCCCTATACAATGAGCAGTTCTTC	CASSLTSGGALYNEQFF
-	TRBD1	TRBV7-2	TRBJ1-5	TGTGCCAGCAGGGACAGGGGGAATCAGCCCCAGCATTTT	CASRDRGNQPQHF
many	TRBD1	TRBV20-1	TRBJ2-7	TGCAGTGCCAAGAGGGGACAGGGAACATTCTCCTACGAGCAGTACTTC	CSAKRGQGTFSYEQYF
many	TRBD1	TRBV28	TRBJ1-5	TGTGCCAGCAGTTTATGGACAGGGGGCAATCAGCCCCAGCATTTT	CASSLWTGGNQPQHF
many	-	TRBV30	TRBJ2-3	TGTGCCTGGAGTTCAGGGGCAGATACGCAGTATTTT	CAWSSGADTQYF
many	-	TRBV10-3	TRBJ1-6	TGTGCCATCAGGGGGGTCCTTTCGCCCCTCCACTTT	CAIRGVLSPLHF
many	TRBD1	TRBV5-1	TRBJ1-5	TGCGCCAGCAGCCCCGACAGGGGCAATCAGCCCCAGCATTTT	CASSPDRGNQPQHF
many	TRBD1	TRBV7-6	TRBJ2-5	TGTGCCAGCAGCTCGGAGACAGGGGAAGAGACCCAGTACTTC	CASSSETGEETQYF
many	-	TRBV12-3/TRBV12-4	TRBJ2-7	TGTGCCAGCAGTTTTAGCGGATACGACAGCTCCTACGAGCAGTACTTC	CASSFSGYDSSYEQYF
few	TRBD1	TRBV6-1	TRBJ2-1	TGTGCCAGCAGGGCAGGGGGAAGCTCCTACAATGAGCAGTTCTTC	CASRAGGSSYNEQFF
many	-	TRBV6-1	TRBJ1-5	TGTGCCAGCAGTGAACAGGGAGACCAGCCCCAGCATTTT	CASSEQGDQPQHF
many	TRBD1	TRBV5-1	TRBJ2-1	TGCGCCAGCAGCGCCACCCTCGGGACAGTTTACAATGAGCAGTTCTTC	CASSATLGTVYNEQFF
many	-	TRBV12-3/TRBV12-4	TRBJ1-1	TGTGCCAGCGGGGCCGCGGAGAACACTGAAGCTTTCTTT	CASGAAENTEAFF
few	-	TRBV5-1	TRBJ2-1	TGCGCCAGCAGCAGGGTCAGGGGAATTGGGGAGCAGTTCTTC	CASSRVRGIGEQFF
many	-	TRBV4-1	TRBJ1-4	TGCGCCAGCAGCGCGGGGGGGGGCTGGAGTGAAAAACTGTTTTTT	CASSAGGGWSEKLFF
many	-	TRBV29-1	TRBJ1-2	TGCAGCGTTGCCTGGGGGGGGAGAAACCCCTCCTATGGCTACACCTTC	CSVAWGGRNPSYGYTF
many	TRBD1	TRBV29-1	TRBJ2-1	TGCAGCGCCCGGGACAGGAATAATGAGCAGTTCTTC	CSARDRNNEQFF
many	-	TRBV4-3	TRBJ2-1	TGCGCCAGCAGCCAAGGCCCTGGTGAGCAGTTCTTC	CASSQGPGEQFF
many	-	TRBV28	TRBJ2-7	TGTGCCAGCAGTTTATCGGGCGGGGTTCACTACGAGCAGTACTTC	CASSLSGGVHYEQYF
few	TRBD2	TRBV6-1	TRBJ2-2	TGTGCCAGCACCCCGCTAGCGGGGGGTTCGAACACCGGGGAGCTGTTTTTT	CASTPLAGGSNTGELFF
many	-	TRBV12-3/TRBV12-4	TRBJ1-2	TGTGCCAGCAGTTTCATGGGGCTTATCTATGGCTACACCTTC	CASSFMGLIYGYTF
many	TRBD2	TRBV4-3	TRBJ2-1	TGCGCCAGCAGCCGTGGGTCTGGACTAGCGGGGAATGAGCAGTTCTTC	CASSRGSGLAGNEQFF
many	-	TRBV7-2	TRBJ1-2	TGTGCCAGCAGCTTAGATCTCCCTGGCTACACCTTC	CASSLDLPGYTF
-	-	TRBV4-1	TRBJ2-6	TGCGCCAGCAGCCCCCGGCGGACTGGGGCCAACGTCCTGACTTTC	CASSPRRTGANVLTF
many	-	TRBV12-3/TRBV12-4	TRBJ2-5	TGTGCCAGCAGTTGGGCTCTAGTTGGGACCCAGTACTTC	CASSWALVGTQYF
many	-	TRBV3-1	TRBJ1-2	TGTGCCAGCAGCCACGGACGGGACTGGGGCTACACCTTC	CASSHGRDWGYTF
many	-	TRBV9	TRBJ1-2	TGTGCCAGCAGCGCAGGCCGGAGGGACATTTCTCGTGGCTACACCTTC	CASSAGRRDISRGYTF
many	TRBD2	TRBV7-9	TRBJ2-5	TGTGCCAGCAGCTTCGGTCTAGCGGGGCAAGAGACCCAGTACTTC	CASSFGLAGQETQYF
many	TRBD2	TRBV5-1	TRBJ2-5	TGCGCCAGCAGCTGGAGGACTAGCGGGGGACCCACGGGGGAAACCCAGTACTTC	CASSWRTSGGPTGETQYF
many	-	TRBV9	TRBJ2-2	TGTGCCAGCAGCGTAGACCATTTCGGGGAGCTGTTTTTT	CASSVDHFGELFF
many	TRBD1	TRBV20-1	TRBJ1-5	TGCAGTGCTAGAGATGAAACGCAGTGGACAGGGAGGTATCAGCCCCAGCATTTT	CSARDETQWTGRYQPQHF
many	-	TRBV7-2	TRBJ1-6	TGTGCCAGCAGCTCAACAGACAATCGACCCCTCCACTTT	CASSSTDNRPLHF
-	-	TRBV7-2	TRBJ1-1	TGTGCCAGCAGCTTAGTCCGGCCAGGGAAGAACACTGAAGCTTTCTTT	CASSLVRPGKNTEAFF
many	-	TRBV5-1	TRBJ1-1	TGCGCCAGCAGCTTGGAGCAGGACACTGAAGCTTTCTTT	CASSLEQDTEAFF
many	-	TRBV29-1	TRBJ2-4	TGCAGCGTTGAACTAGCAGCCAAAAACATTCAGTACTTC	CSVELAAKNIQYF
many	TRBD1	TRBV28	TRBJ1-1	TGTGCCAGCAGTAACCGACAGGGGGCTTTCTTT	CASSNRQGAFF
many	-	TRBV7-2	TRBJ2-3	TGTGCCAGCAGGTCGGACCTTTTGTCAGATACGCAGTATTTT	CASRSDLLSDTQYF
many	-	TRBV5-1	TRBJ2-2	TGCGCCAGCAGCTTGGACAGCGCGAACACCGGGGAGCTGTTTTTT	CASSLDSANTGELFF
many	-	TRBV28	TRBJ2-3	TGTGCCAGCAGTTCTCAACCCCGCACAGATACGCAGTATTTT	CASSSQPRTDTQYF
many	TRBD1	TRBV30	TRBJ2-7	TGTGCCTGGAGGCCGGGACAGGGCTCCTACGAGCAGTACTTC	CAWRPGQGSYEQYF
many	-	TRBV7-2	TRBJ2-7	TGTGCCAGCAGCCTCGGTACCCCCTACGAGCAGTACTTC	CASSLGTPYEQYF
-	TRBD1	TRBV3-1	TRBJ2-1	TGTGCCAGCAGCCCCTGGACAGGGACGATTGAGCAGTTCTTC	CASSPWTGTIEQFF
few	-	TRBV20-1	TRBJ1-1	TGCAGTGCTAGCAAGCCCCCCTTTTCGGCTGAAGCTTTCTTT	CSASKPPFSAEAFF
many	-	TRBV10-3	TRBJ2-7	TGTGCCATCAAAGACAGCTCCTACGAGCAGTACTTC	CAIKDSSYEQYF
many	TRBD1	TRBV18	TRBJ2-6	TGTGCCAGCTCACGACAGGGATCGTTAACTGGGGCCAACGTCCTGACTTTC	CASSRQGSLTGANVLTF
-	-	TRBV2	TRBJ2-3	TGTGCCAGCAAAGCAGCCAGCAGCACAGATACGCAGTATTTT	CASKAASSTDTQYF
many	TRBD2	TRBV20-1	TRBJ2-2	TGCAGTGCTCTTAGGGAGGGGAACACCGGGGAGCTGTTTTTT	CSALREGNTGELFF